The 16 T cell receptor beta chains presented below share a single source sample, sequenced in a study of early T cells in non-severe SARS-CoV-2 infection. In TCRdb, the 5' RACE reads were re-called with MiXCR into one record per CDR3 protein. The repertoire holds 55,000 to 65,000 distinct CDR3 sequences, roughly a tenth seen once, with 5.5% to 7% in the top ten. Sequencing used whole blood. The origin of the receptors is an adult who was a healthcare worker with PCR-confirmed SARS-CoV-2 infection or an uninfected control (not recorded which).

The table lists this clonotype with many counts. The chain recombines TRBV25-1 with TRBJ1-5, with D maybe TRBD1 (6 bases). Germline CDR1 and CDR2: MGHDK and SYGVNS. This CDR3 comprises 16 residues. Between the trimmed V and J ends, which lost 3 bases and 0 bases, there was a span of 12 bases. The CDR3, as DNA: TGTGCCAGCAGTGACAGTCGAGGGGGTAGCAATCAGCCCCAGCATTTT. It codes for CASSDSRGGSNQPQHF.

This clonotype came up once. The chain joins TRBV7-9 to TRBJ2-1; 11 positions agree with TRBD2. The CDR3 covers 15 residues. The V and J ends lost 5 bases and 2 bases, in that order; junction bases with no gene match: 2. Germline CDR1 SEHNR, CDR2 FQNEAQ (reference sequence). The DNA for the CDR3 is TGTGCCAGCAGCACGACTAGCGGGGCCTACAATGAGCAGTTCTTC. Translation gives CASSTTSGAYNEQFF.

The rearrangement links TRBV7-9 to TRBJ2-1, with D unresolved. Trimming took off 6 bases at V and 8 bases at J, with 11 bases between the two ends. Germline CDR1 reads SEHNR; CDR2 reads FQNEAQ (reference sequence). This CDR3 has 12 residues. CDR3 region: CASSTRWDEQFF. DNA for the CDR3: TGTGCCAGCAGTACCCGCTGGGATGAGCAGTTCTTC.

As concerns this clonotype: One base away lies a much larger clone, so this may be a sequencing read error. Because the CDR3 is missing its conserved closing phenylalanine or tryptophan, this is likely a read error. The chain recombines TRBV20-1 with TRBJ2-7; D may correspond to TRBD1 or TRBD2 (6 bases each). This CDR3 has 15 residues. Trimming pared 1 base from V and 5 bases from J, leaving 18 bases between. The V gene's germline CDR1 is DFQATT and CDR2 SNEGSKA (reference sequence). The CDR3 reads CSARGGGGYRHEQYS. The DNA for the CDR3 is TGCAGTGCTAGAGGAGGAGGGGGATATCGCCACGAGCAGTACTCC.

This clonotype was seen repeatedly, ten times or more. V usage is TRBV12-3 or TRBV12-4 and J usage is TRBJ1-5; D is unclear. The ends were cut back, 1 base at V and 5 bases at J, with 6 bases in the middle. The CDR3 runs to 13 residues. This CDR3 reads CASSLGVDQPQHF. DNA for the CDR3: TGTGCCAGCAGTTTAGGAGTCGATCAGCCCCAGCATTTT.

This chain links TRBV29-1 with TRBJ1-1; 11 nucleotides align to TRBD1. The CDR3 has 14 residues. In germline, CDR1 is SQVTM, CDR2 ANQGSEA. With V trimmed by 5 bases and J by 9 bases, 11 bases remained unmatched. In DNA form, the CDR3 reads TGCAGCGTTCACGCCCAGGACAGGGGGCATCAAGCTTTCTTT. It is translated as CSVHAQDRGHQAFF.

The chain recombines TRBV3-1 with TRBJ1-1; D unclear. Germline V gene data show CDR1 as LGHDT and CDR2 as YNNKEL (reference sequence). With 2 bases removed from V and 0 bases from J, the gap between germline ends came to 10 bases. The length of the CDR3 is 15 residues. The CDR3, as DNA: TGTGCCAGCAGCCAACCTGGACGGTTGAACACTGAAGCTTTCTTT. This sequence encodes CASSQPGRLNTEAFF.

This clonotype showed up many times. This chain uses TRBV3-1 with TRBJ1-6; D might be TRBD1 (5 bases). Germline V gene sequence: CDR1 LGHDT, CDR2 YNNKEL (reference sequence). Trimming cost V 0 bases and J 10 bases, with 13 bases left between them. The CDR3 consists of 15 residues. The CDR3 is CASSQDLRVWSPLHF. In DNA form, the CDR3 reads TGTGCCAGCAGCCAAGATCTCAGGGTATGGTCACCCCTCCACTTT.

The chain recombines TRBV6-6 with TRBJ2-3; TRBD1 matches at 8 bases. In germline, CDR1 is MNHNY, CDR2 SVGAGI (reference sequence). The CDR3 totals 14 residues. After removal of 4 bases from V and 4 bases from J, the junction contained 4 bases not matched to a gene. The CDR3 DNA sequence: TGTGCCAGCAGTTTTAGACAGGGGTCAGATACGCAGTATTTT. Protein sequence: CASSFRQGSDTQYF.

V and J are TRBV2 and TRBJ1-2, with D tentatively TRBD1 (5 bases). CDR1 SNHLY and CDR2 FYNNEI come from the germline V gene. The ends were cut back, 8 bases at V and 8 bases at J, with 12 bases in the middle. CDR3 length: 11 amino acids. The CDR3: CASQGAGGYTF. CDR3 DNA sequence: TGTGCCAGCCAGGGAGCTGGCGGCTACACCTTC.

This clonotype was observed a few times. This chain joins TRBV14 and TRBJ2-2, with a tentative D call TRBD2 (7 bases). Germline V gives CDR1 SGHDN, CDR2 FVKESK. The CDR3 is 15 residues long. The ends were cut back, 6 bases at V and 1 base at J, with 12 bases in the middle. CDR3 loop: CASSRGAWNTGELFF. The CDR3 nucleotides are TGTGCCAGCAGTCGGGGGGCTTGGAACACCGGGGAGCTGTTTTTT.

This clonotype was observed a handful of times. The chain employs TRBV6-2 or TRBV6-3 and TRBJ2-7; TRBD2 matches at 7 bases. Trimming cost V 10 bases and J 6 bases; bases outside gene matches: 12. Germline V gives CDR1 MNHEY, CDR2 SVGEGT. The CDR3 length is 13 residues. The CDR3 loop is CAIDGGLSGEQYF. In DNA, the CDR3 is TGTGCCATTGACGGGGGGTTGAGCGGCGAGCAGTACTTC.

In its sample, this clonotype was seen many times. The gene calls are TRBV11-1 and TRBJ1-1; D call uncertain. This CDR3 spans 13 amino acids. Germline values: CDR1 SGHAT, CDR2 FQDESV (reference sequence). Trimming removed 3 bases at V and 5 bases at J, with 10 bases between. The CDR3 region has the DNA TGTGCCAGCAGCTTGGCAGGAGGGACTGAAGCTTTCTTT. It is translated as CASSLAGGTEAFF.

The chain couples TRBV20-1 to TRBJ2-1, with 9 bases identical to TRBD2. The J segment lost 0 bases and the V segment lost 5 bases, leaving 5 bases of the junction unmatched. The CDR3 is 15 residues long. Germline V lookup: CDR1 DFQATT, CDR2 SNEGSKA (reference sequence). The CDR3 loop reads CSADSGSASYNEQFF. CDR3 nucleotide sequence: TGCAGTGCTGATAGCGGGAGCGCCTCCTACAATGAGCAGTTCTTC.

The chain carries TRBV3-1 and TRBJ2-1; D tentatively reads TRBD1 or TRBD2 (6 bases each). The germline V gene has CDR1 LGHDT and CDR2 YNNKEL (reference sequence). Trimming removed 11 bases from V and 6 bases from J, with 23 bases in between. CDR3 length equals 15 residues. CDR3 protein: CASGAAMTFSNEQFF. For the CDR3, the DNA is TGTGCCTCGGGGGCAGCAATGACCTTTAGCAATGAGCAGTTCTTC.

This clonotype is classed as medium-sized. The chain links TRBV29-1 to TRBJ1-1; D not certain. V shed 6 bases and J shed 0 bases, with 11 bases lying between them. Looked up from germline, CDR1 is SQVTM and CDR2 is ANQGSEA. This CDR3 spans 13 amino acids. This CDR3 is CSVNDGLNTEAFF. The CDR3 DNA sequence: TGCAGCGTCAACGACGGCTTGAACACTGAAGCTTTCTTT.